This T cell receptor (beta chain) was recovered during a study of T cells in women clearing cervical HPV infection. About this clone: The CDR3 is cut off 3 residues early in the read; its end comes from the germline J gene.

The method was immunoSEQ multiplex PCR; TCRdb's version includes in-frame clones alone and lacks a portion of them. Its clone listing holds roughly 48,000 clones. The CDR3 consists of 14 residues. The V and J ends lost 5 bases and 5 bases respectively, with 12 bases between them. Germline V gives CDR1 LNHDA, CDR2 SQIVND (reference sequence). Material: blood buffy coat. The receptor was derived from a woman aged 18 to 69 with a cervical HPV16 infection that either progressed to CIN3+ or cleared (not recorded which). J is TRBJ2-2 and V is TRBV19; TRBD1 might be the D (5 bases). The sequenced part of the CDR3 DNA is TGTGCCAGTAGTCGACAGATTCTTACCGGGGAG. It translates to CASSRQILTGE. The CDR3 as a whole reads CASSRQILTGELFF.